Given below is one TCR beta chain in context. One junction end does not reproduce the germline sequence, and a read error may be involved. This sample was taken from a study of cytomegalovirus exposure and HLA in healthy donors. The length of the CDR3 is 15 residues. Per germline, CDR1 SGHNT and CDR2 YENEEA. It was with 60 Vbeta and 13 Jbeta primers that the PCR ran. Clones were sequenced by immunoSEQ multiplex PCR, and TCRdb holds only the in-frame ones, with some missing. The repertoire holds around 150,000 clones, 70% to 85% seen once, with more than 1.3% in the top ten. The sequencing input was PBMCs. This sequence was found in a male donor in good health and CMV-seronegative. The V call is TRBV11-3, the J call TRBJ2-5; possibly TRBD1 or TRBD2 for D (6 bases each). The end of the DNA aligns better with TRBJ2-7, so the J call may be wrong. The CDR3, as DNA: TGTGCCAGCAGCCTAGAGGGGGGTGACTCCTACGAGCAGTACTTC. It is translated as CASSLEGGDSYEQYF.